The 23 T cell receptor beta chains below were found in one sample sequenced in a study of cytomegalovirus exposure and HLA in healthy donors (TCRdb year 2017). The library was produced with the immunoSEQ multiplex PCR assay. TCRdb retrieved this table from immuneACCESS and kept in-frame rearrangements only. Not all clones are present; in checked studies, unresolved V genes account for under half, and no reason is known for the remainder. For this sample the table gives a few hundred thousand clones, of which roughly 88% were detected only once. The ten largest make up around 0.88% of the sample. Sequencing used PBMCs. The receptor source for this set is a man under 40 in good health and CMV-seronegative.

The gene calls are TRBV7-2 and TRBJ2-5; TRBD2 aligns across 7 bases. The germline V gene has CDR1 SGHTA and CDR2 FQGNSA. After removal of 5 bases from V and 1 base from J, the junction contained 10 bases not matched to a gene. The length of the CDR3 is 16 residues. CDR3: CASSPRAGLRQETQYF. CDR3 sequence (DNA): TGTGCCAGCAGCCCTAGGGCGGGACTACGCCAAGAGACCCAGTACTTC.

V is TRBV6-1 and J is TRBJ2-5; 7 bases map to TRBD2. Germline values: CDR1 MNHNS, CDR2 SASEGT. The CDR3 is made up of 14 amino acids. The junction had 6 bases not matched to a gene; V was cut back by 3 bases and J by 5 bases. The CDR3 spells CASSDKGRGETQYF. The DNA of the CDR3 is TGTGCCAGCAGTGATAAGGGGCGGGGGGAGACCCAGTACTTC.

J is TRBJ2-3 and V is TRBV19; a weak D match, TRBD1 (6 bases). Germline V gene data show CDR1 as LNHDA and CDR2 as SQIVND (reference sequence). V was cut by 3 bases and J by 2 bases, with 9 bases left in between. The CDR3 is 14 amino acids. The CDR3 DNA reads TGTGCCAGTAGTATCGACAGGTTCACAGATACGCAGTATTTT. Amino acid sequence: CASSIDRFTDTQYF.

This clone appeared once. This chain links TRBV10-2 with TRBJ1-5, with D unclear. CDR3 size: 14 residues. Germline CDR1 and CDR2: WSHSY and SAAADI. V lost 3 bases and J lost 4, with 10 bases in between. CDR3 residues: CASSESGINQPQHF. CDR3 nucleotides: TGCGCCAGCAGTGAAAGCGGTATAAATCAGCCCCAGCATTTT.

The V call is TRBV4-2, the J call TRBJ1-3; no firm D call. The CDR3 extends over 13 amino acids. Germline V CDR1 and CDR2: LGHNA, YNFKEQ. The ends were cut back, 3 bases at V and 3 bases at J, with 6 bases in the middle. The CDR3 nucleotides are TGTGCCAGCAGCCAGGCAAATGGAAACACCATATATTTT. Translation gives CASSQANGNTIYF.

This chain links TRBV10-2 with TRBJ2-1; 14 nucleotides align to TRBD2. Per the germline V gene, CDR1 is WSHSY and CDR2 is SAAADI. The CDR3 consists of 15 residues. V lost 6 bases to trimming and J lost 4 bases; unmatched junction nucleotides: 2. CDR3 loop: CASSRTSGGYNEQFF. The CDR3 region has the DNA TGCGCCAGCAGCCGGACTAGCGGGGGGTACAATGAGCAGTTCTTC.

The CDR3 region is CASSVQGDYGYTF. The DNA of the CDR3 is TGCGCCAGCAGTGTACAGGGCGACTATGGCTACACCTTC. V is TRBV4-1 and J is TRBJ1-2; a possible D gene is TRBD1 (6 bases). Germline V gives CDR1 MGHRA, CDR2 YSYEKL. V was pared by 6 bases and J by 3 bases, with 11 bases between. The CDR3 runs 13 residues.

The J gene is TRBJ2-5, the V gene TRBV5-1; 7 bases match TRBD1. Trimming took 4 bases from V and 0 from J; bases not matched to a gene: 9. The CDR3 sequence is 16 residues long. Germline lookup yields CDR1 SGHRS and CDR2 YFSETQ. The CDR3 loop is CASSNEGAPYQETQYF. The CDR3 DNA reads as TGCGCCAGCAGCAACGAGGGGGCTCCGTACCAAGAGACCCAGTACTTC.

The J gene is TRBJ1-1, the V gene TRBV18; the match to TRBD1 covers 9 bases. In germline, CDR1 is KGHSH, CDR2 LQKENI. The CDR3 totals 14 residues. The junction had 3 bases not matched to a gene; V was cut back by 1 base and J by 6 bases. The CDR3 region is CASSPQRDRAEAFF. In DNA form, the CDR3 reads TGTGCCAGCTCACCACAAAGGGACAGGGCTGAAGCTTTCTTT. The full variable domain, its missing parts supplied by reference TRBV18 and TRBJ1-1, is NAGVMQNPRHLVRRRGQEARLRCSPMKGHSHVYWYRQLPEEGLKFMVYLQKENIIDESGMPKERFSAEFPKEGPSILRIQQVVRGDSAAYFCASSPQRDRAEAFFGQGTRLTVV.

V and J are TRBV11-2 and TRBJ1-1; weak D call: TRBD1 (5 bases). Trimming removed 5 bases at V and 6 bases at J, with 10 bases between. Germline loops: CDR1 SGHAT, CDR2 FQNNGV. The CDR3 is made up of 12 amino acids. Written as DNA, the CDR3 is TGTGCCAGCAGCCCGGGGGGGGCTGAAGCTTTCTTT. This translates into CASSPGGAEAFF.

The chain is built from TRBV7-6 and TRBJ1-1; 7 bases are shared with TRBD1. Germline V CDR1 and CDR2: SGHVS, FNYEAQ. CDR3 length: 15 amino acids. The V gene end was trimmed by 0 bases and the J gene end by 4 bases; junction bases not matched to a gene: 5. CDR3 DNA sequence: TGTGCCAGCAGCTTAGCCGAACAGGGGAGCACTGAAGCTTTCTTT. It codes for CASSLAEQGSTEAFF.

The genes are TRBV7-7 and TRBJ1-1; no clear D. The V and J ends lost 2 bases and 1 base respectively, with 5 bases between them. The germline V gene has CDR1 SSHAT and CDR2 FNYEAQ (reference sequence). The CDR3 covers 13 residues. CDR3 region: CASSLQENTEAFF. The CDR3 DNA is TGTGCCAGCAGCTTACAGGAGAACACTGAAGCTTTCTTT. Full variable domain (rest looked up from reference TRBV7-7 and TRBJ1-1): GAGVSQSPRYKVTKRGQDVTLRCDPISSHATLYWYQQALGQGPEFLTYFNYEAQPDKSGLPSDRFSAERPEGSISTLTIQRTEQRDSAMYRCASSLQENTEAFFGQGTRLTVV.

The DNA of the CDR3 is TGTGCCAGCAGCTTCGGGACAGGGGGCGGTCAGCCCCAGCATTTT. It is translated as CASSFGTGGGQPQHF. The chain uses TRBV11-2 and TRBJ1-5, with 12 bases lining up with TRBD1. The CDR3 spans 15 residues. Germline lookup yields CDR1 SGHAT and CDR2 FQNNGV. Trimming at V came to 3 bases and at J to 6 bases, leaving 3 bases not matched to a gene.

The chain combines TRBV27 with TRBJ2-7; D remains ambiguous. Trimming removed 6 bases at V and 3 bases at J, with 6 bases between. The CDR3 consists of 11 residues. Germline CDR1 MNHEY, CDR2 SMNVEV (reference sequence). The CDR3 region is CASSSVYEQYF. The CDR3 DNA is TGTGCCAGCAGCTCCGTCTACGAGCAGTACTTC.

This clone was seen more than once but under ten times. The chain joins TRBV6-1 to TRBJ1-3, with a possible D match to TRBD1 (5 bases). CDR1 is MNHNS, CDR2 SASEGT, per germline. The CDR3 extends over 14 amino acids. V lost 3 bases and J lost 0, with 6 bases in between. CDR3 sequence: CASSDGGSGNTIYF. In DNA, the CDR3 is TGTGCCAGCAGTGACGGGGGCTCTGGAAACACCATATATTTT.

V gene TRBV14 combines with J gene TRBJ1-2; D is ambiguous. The CDR3 has 12 amino acids. V was cut by 0 bases and J by 5 bases, with 4 bases left in between. Per the germline V gene, CDR1 is SGHDN and CDR2 is FVKESK. CDR3 DNA: TGTGCCAGCAGCCAAGACAGATATGGCTACACCTTC. Protein sequence: CASSQDRYGYTF.

The V call is TRBV2, the J call TRBJ1-1; D possibly corresponds to TRBD1 (5 bases). Between the trimmed V and J ends, which lost 7 bases and 2 bases, there was a span of 14 bases. From germline, CDR1 is SNHLY and CDR2 FYNNEI. This CDR3 is built from 14 residues. CDR3 sequence reads: CASTGGGSNTEAFF. The CDR3 coding sequence is TGTGCCAGCACTGGGGGGGGATCCAACACTGAAGCTTTCTTT.

This rearrangement joins TRBV2 to TRBJ2-7; D may be TRBD2 (5 bases). V lost 8 bases and J 0 bases, leaving 11 bases between the germline ends. Germline CDR1 is SNHLY and CDR2 is FYNNEI. The CDR3 contains 13 residues. The CDR3 DNA follows: TGTGCCAGCCGGGGTTACGCCTCCTACGAGCAGTACTTC. It codes for CASRGYASYEQYF.

V usage is TRBV19 and J usage is TRBJ1-5, with D unresolved. Germline V gene data show CDR1 as LNHDA and CDR2 as SQIVND (reference sequence). The CDR3 is made up of 13 amino acids. Trimming stripped 3 bases from V and 8 bases from J, with 11 bases between. The CDR3 protein is CASSITGSKPQHF. Here the CDR3 DNA reads TGTGCCAGTAGTATCACCGGGTCTAAGCCCCAGCATTTT.

V is TRBV11-2 and J is TRBJ1-5, with 7 bases lining up with TRBD1. J gave up 0 bases and V 0 bases, and 5 bases lay outside the gene matches. The CDR3 spans 17 residues. Germline CDR1 reads SGHAT; CDR2 reads FQNNGV. In DNA, the CDR3 is TGTGCCAGCAGCTTAGAGGGGACAGCAATTAGCAATCAGCCCCAGCATTTT. Translated: CASSLEGTAISNQPQHF.

The CDR3 DNA reads TGTGCCAGCGTCATGAACACTGAAGCTTTCTTT. Amino acid sequence: CASVMNTEAFF. The rearrangement uses TRBV6-6 and TRBJ1-1; D is ambiguous. With 8 bases removed from V and 0 bases from J, the gap between germline ends came to 4 bases. This CDR3 contains 11 residues. Germline V lookup: CDR1 MNHNY, CDR2 SVGAGI (reference sequence).

V and J are TRBV10-2 and TRBJ1-1, with D unresolved. The germline V gene has CDR1 WSHSY and CDR2 SAAADI. With 4 bases removed from V and 5 bases from J, the gap between germline ends came to 11 bases. The CDR3 spans 13 residues. The CDR3, as DNA: TGCGCCAGCAGTGTGGCCCTTCTGACTGAAGCTTTCTTT. Translation gives CASSVALLTEAFF.

This clone came up a few times. The rearrangement joins TRBV15 to TRBJ1-2; perhaps TRBD1 as D (6 bases). Trimming removed 0 bases at V and 4 bases at J, with 12 bases between. This CDR3 is built from 15 residues. Germline assignment: CDR1 LNHNV and CDR2 YYDKDF (reference sequence). CDR3 loop: CATSRDAQGLYGYTF. CDR3 sequence (DNA): TGTGCCACCAGCAGAGACGCACAGGGCCTCTATGGCTACACCTTC.